Below, 10 T cell receptor beta chains from the same sample are listed, as sequenced in a study of blood T cell repertoires in COVID-19. The data were produced by immunoSEQ multiplex PCR, yet TCRdb's version contains in-frame clones alone and is incomplete. This sample carries more than 300,000 clones, roughly 90% of them seen once, and the ten largest clones take 1.5% to 2%. Sequencing input: peripheral blood. The receptors shown here come from a woman between 25 and 40 years old with COVID-19, enrolled during active disease.

The chain links TRBV5-6 to TRBJ2-3; 9 nucleotides agree with TRBD1. The germline gives CDR1 SGHDT, CDR2 YYEEEE. The ends lost 0 bases at V and 4 bases at J; junction bases unmatched: 6. This CDR3 has 16 residues. The CDR3 DNA reads TGTGCCAGCAGCTTGGGGGGACAGGGTCGGCCAGATACGCAGTATTTT. Its protein product is CASSLGGQGRPDTQYF.

The chain has TRBV2 and TRBJ1-5; 9 bases are shared with TRBD1. CDR1 SNHLY and CDR2 FYNNEI come from the germline V gene. The CDR3 extends over 14 amino acids. The trim removed 5 bases at V and 4 bases at J, leaving 3 bases unmatched. For the CDR3, the DNA is TGTGCCAGCAGTTCACAGGGGGCAAATCAGCCCCAGCATTTT. Protein sequence: CASSSQGANQPQHF. Variable domain in full (rest from reference TRBV2 and TRBJ1-5): EPEVTQTPSHQVTQMGQEVILRCVPISNHLYFYWYRQILGQKVEFLVSFYNNEISEKSEIFDDQFSVERPDGSNFTLKIRSTKLEDSAMYFCASSSQGANQPQHFGDGTRLSIL.

The sample holds a few counts of this clone. The genes are TRBV2 and TRBJ1-2, with 10 bases lining up with TRBD1. Germline loops: CDR1 SNHLY, CDR2 FYNNEI. This CDR3 is 13 amino acids long. With 10 bases clipped from V and 7 bases from J, the junction kept 9 bases outside the gene matches. Here the CDR3 reads CAIAQTGGSGYTF. The CDR3 nucleotides are TGTGCCATAGCTCAGACAGGGGGCTCTGGCTACACCTTC.

CDR3 DNA: TGTGCCAGCTCACCCCAGGGGGCTCGGGGTCAAGAGACCCAGTACTTC. This translates into CASSPQGARGQETQYF. The V and J genes are TRBV18 and TRBJ2-5; 8 positions agree with TRBD1. V was pared by 3 bases and J by 2 bases, with 8 bases of the junction left unmatched. The CDR3 has 16 residues. The germline CDR1 and CDR2 sequences are KGHSH and LQKENI.

The CDR3 is CASSPLGEEQFF. CDR3 bases: TGTGCCAGCAGCCCACTTGGGGAGGAGCAGTTCTTC. The chain recombines TRBV12-3 or TRBV12-4 with TRBJ2-1; perhaps TRBD2 as D (5 bases). The CDR3 has 12 amino acids. V lost 6 bases, J lost 10 bases, and 13 bases lay in between.

The chain links TRBV19 to TRBJ2-7, with 7 bases identical to TRBD1. V was clipped by 9 bases and J by 1 base; unmatched bases: 6. CDR1 is LNHDA and CDR2 is SQIVND in the germline V gene (reference sequence). The CDR3 has 13 amino acids. In DNA form, the CDR3 reads TGTGCCAGACCCCGGACAGGTTCCTACGAGCAGTACGTC. It encodes CARPRTGSYEQYV.

The chain uses TRBV11-3 and TRBJ2-1; TRBD1 agrees at 8 bases. Germline V lookup: CDR1 SGHNT, CDR2 YENEEA. The CDR3 is 16 amino acids. The V gene end was trimmed by 5 bases and the J gene end by 4 bases; junction bases not matched to a gene: 10. DNA of the CDR3: TGTGCCAGCAGCCCGCGAGGACAGGGTGGGTACAATGAGCAGTTCTTC. This encodes CASSPRGQGGYNEQFF.

This chain uses TRBV24-1 with TRBJ2-1, with a possible D match to TRBD1 (6 bases). Trimming took off 4 bases at V and 10 bases at J, with 10 bases between the two ends. Germline V gives CDR1 KGHDR, CDR2 SFDVKD. This CDR3 has 12 amino acids. The CDR3 region is CATSEGAGEQFF. DNA for the CDR3: TGTGCCACCAGTGAGGGGGCTGGCGAGCAGTTCTTC.

The V and J genes are TRBV9 and TRBJ2-3; weak D call: TRBD1 (6 bases). The CDR3 is made up of 15 amino acids. V was cut by 0 bases and J by 5 bases, with 13 bases left in between. Germline values: CDR1 SGDLS, CDR2 YYNGEE. DNA for the CDR3: TGTGCCAGCAGCGTAGGAGGGGGTCGGAGAGATACGCAGTATTTT. Translation: CASSVGGGRRDTQYF. Complete variable domain (other parts from reference TRBV9 and TRBJ2-3): DSGVTQTPKHLITATGQRVTLRCSPRSGDLSVYWYQQSLDQGLQFLIQYYNGEERAKGNILERFSAQQFPDLHSELNLSSLELGDSALYFCASSVGGGRRDTQYFGPGTRLTVL.

The genes are TRBV12-5 and TRBJ1-1; 8 nucleotides align to TRBD1. Germline V gene sequence: CDR1 LGHNT, CDR2 FRNRAP. This CDR3 region has 14 residues. The trim removed 7 bases at V and 2 bases at J, leaving 6 bases unmatched. In nucleotides, the CDR3 is TGTGCTAGTGCAGGACAGGGCCTCAACACTGAAGCTTTCTTT. Encoded protein: CASAGQGLNTEAFF.